These 31 T cell receptor beta chains were sequenced from one sample in a study of CXCR3-negative and CXCR3-positive naive CD8 T cells. 5' RACE with UMI labels generated the TRB cDNA libraries. TCRdb reprocessed the 5' RACE reads, with one entry per CDR3 protein and no DNA. The sample has roughly 86,000 distinct CDR3 sequences; the top ten hold roughly 0.99%. Sequences were obtained from naive CXCR3- CD8+ T cells from blood. The subset here: CD45RO-CCR7+CD27+CD95- naive CD8+ T cells lacking CXCR3 (TNR3-). Every receptor here comes from a human donor in good health. Some clones in this sample may be carry-over from other donors' samples.

This chain joins TRBV6-1 and TRBJ1-1; TCRdb calls TRBD1, which cannot be checked without DNA. The CDR3 sequence is 14 residues long. CDR1 and CDR2 from the germline V gene are MNHNS and SASEGT. The CDR3 sequence is CASSDGGLYTEAFF.

The J gene is TRBJ2-7, the V gene TRBV29-1; as DNA is missing, the TRBD1 call by TCRdb cannot be tested. Germline V lookup: CDR1 SQVTM, CDR2 ANQGSEA. This CDR3 has 14 amino acids. CDR3 region: CSVEGRAGGNEQYF.

The chain carries TRBV28 and TRBJ1-1. Germline V gives CDR1 MDHEN, CDR2 SYDVKM. The CDR3 contains 12 residues. CDR3 residues: CASRPAYTEAFF.

This chain links TRBV20-1 with TRBJ2-3; the TRBD1 assignment by TCRdb is unverifiable without DNA. This CDR3 has 12 residues. Germline loops: CDR1 DFQATT, CDR2 SNEGSKA (reference sequence). CDR3 in amino acids: CSAPGSTDTQYF.

This chain uses TRBV5-1 with TRBJ2-1; TCRdb selects TRBD1, and the lack of DNA leaves this call unchecked. Per germline, CDR1 SGHRS and CDR2 YFSETQ. This CDR3 region has 15 residues. The CDR3 protein is CASSYLGQARDEQFF.

The chain couples TRBV29-1 to TRBJ2-5; TCRdb proposes TRBD2, but this gene call is untestable without DNA. Germline lookup yields CDR1 SQVTM and CDR2 ANQGSEA. The CDR3 runs 15 residues. CDR3 protein: CSVEGPARYQETQYF.

V gene TRBV29-1 combines with J gene TRBJ2-1; TCRdb returns TRBD1, unconfirmable since there is no DNA. The CDR3 contains 15 residues. Germline lookup yields CDR1 SQVTM and CDR2 ANQGSEA. CDR3 sequence reads: CSVVAGDSAYNEQFF.

This chain joins TRBV7-9 and TRBJ2-7; TCRdb names TRBD2, which stays unverified in the absence of DNA. The CDR3 spans 17 residues. Germline V gives CDR1 SEHNR, CDR2 FQNEAQ (reference sequence). The CDR3 here is CASSLPSGMAPGYEQYF.

The rearrangement uses TRBV7-3 and TRBJ1-1; without DNA, the TCRdb call of TRBD1 cannot be checked. Germline V gives CDR1 SGHTA, CDR2 FQGTGA. The CDR3 sequence is 13 residues long. The CDR3 here is CASSSFRGREAFF.

CDR3 sequence reads: CASTAGTSVYNEQFF. The V gene is TRBV7-6, the J gene TRBJ2-1; TCRdb names TRBD2, which stays unverified in the absence of DNA. This CDR3 spans 15 amino acids. Per germline, CDR1 SGHVS and CDR2 FNYEAQ.

The chain carries TRBV2 and TRBJ1-1; TCRdb reports TRBD1, a call that lacks DNA to check it against. The length of the CDR3 is 12 residues. Germline values: CDR1 SNHLY, CDR2 FYNNEI. CDR3 loop: CASSRENTEAFF.

The rearrangement links TRBV5-1 to TRBJ2-1; the TCRdb D gene call, TRBD2, has no DNA to confirm it. This CDR3 has 15 amino acids. Germline V lookup: CDR1 SGHRS, CDR2 YFSETQ. This CDR3 reads CASSLEARARDEQFF.

J is TRBJ2-1 and V is TRBV29-1; TCRdb lists TRBD1, though no DNA is available to test this call. Germline assignment: CDR1 SQVTM and CDR2 ANQGSEA. The CDR3 runs to 15 residues. The CDR3 reads CSVEPGQGWGNEQFF.

The chain links TRBV6-5 to TRBJ2-2; the TCRdb call, TRBD1, lacks DNA for checking. The CDR3 spans 16 residues. Germline V gene lookup returns CDR1 MNHEY and CDR2 SVGAGI. The CDR3 reads CASSYSGTGRTGELFF.

This chain connects TRBV13 to TRBJ2-7. The CDR3 has 13 residues. Germline V lookup: CDR1 PRHDT, CDR2 FYEKMQ (reference sequence). This CDR3 reads CASSLGNSYEQYF.

J is TRBJ1-2 and V is TRBV5-1. Germline values: CDR1 SGHRS, CDR2 YFSETQ. The CDR3 is made up of 15 amino acids. The CDR3 is CASSLEGATNYGYTF.

This chain uses TRBV6-5 with TRBJ1-2; TCRdb gives TRBD1 as the D gene, but with no DNA this cannot be confirmed. Germline V lookup: CDR1 MNHEY, CDR2 SVGAGI. This CDR3 spans 12 amino acids. The CDR3 reads CASSLDRTGYTF.

The chain recombines TRBV29-1 with TRBJ2-3; TCRdb picks TRBD1, but there is no DNA to check that call. This CDR3 comprises 14 residues. Germline V gives CDR1 SQVTM, CDR2 ANQGSEA. This CDR3 reads CSVEGEDRADTQYF.

V is TRBV29-1 and J is TRBJ2-7; the D call of TRBD1 rests on TCRdb alone, since no DNA is present to check it. CDR3 length: 15 amino acids. Germline V gene data show CDR1 as SQVTM and CDR2 as ANQGSEA. The CDR3 region is CSVEGEGDRVYEQYF.

V gene TRBV4-1 combines with J gene TRBJ1-6. Germline V gene data show CDR1 as MGHRA and CDR2 as YSYEKL. The CDR3 totals 15 residues. This chain's CDR3 is CASSQDRLGGSPLHF.

The V call is TRBV7-2, the J call TRBJ2-3; the D call from TCRdb, TRBD2, cannot be confirmed without DNA. CDR1 is SGHTA, CDR2 FQGNSA, per germline. This CDR3 is built from 15 residues. CDR3 sequence reads: CASSLVGGGLDTQYF.

This chain connects TRBV6-2 or TRBV6-3 to TRBJ2-1; TCRdb proposes TRBD1, but this gene call is untestable without DNA. Germline CDR1 is MNHEY and CDR2 is SVGEGT. This CDR3 region has 17 residues. The CDR3: CASSLNRESTLGHEQFF.

V is TRBV29-1 and J is TRBJ2-7. Germline V CDR1 and CDR2: SQVTM, ANQGSEA. The CDR3 consists of 16 residues. The CDR3 loop reads CSVYGVGPQSSYEQYF.

The CDR3 protein is CASSYSQLGQREQYF. The chain combines TRBV6-5 with TRBJ2-7; TCRdb lists TRBD1, though no DNA is available to test this call. There are 15 residues in the CDR3. Germline V gene data show CDR1 as MNHEY and CDR2 as SVGAGI.

The rearrangement joins TRBV29-1 to TRBJ2-3; TCRdb gives TRBD1 as the D gene, but with no DNA this cannot be confirmed. The CDR3 covers 18 residues. Germline CDR1 and CDR2: SQVTM and ANQGSEA. The CDR3 protein is CSVEDLYDSGHATDTQYF.

The J gene is TRBJ2-7, the V gene TRBV15; the D call of TRBD1 rests on TCRdb alone, since no DNA is present to check it. There are 15 residues in the CDR3. CDR1 is LNHNV and CDR2 is YYDKDF in the germline V gene (reference sequence). CDR3 region: CATSRPPEGTYEQYF.

CDR3 in amino acids: CASSPHRHYEQYF. The gene calls are TRBV12-3 or TRBV12-4 and TRBJ2-7; the TRBD1 assignment by TCRdb is unverifiable without DNA. This CDR3 spans 13 amino acids.

The chain employs TRBV7-9 and TRBJ2-7; there is no DNA to check the TCRdb D call of TRBD2. Germline V gene lookup returns CDR1 SEHNR and CDR2 FQNEAQ (reference sequence). There are 18 residues in the CDR3. This CDR3 reads CASSSGLAGRTKSYEQYF.

The chain employs TRBV10-3 and TRBJ1-1; the TRBD1 assignment by TCRdb is unverifiable without DNA. CDR1 is ENHRY, CDR2 SYGVKD, per germline. CDR3 size: 14 residues. The CDR3 sequence is CAISEGDINTEAFF.

The rearrangement uses TRBV20-1 and TRBJ2-7. The CDR3 is made up of 13 amino acids. The germline V gene encodes CDR1 DFQATT and CDR2 SNEGSKA (reference sequence). The CDR3 spells CSARDRLFYEQYF.

The gene calls are TRBV13 and TRBJ2-5; the TCRdb D gene call, TRBD2, has no DNA to confirm it. The CDR3 covers 17 residues. Germline V CDR1 and CDR2: PRHDT, FYEKMQ (reference sequence). The CDR3 sequence: CASSLYGGGYGQETQYF.